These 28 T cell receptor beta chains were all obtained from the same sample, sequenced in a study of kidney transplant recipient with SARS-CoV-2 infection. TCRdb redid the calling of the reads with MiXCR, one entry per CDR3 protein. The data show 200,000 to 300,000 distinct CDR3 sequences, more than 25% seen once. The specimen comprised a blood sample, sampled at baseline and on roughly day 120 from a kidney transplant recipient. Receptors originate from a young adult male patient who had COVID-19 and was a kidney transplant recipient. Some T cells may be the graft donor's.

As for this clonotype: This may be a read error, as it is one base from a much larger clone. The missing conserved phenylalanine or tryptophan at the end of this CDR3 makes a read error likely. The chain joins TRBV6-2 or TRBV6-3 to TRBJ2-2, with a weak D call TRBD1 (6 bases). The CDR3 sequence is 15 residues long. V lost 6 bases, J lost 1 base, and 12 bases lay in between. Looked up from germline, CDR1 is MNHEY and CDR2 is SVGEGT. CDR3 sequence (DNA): TGTGCCAGCAGGGGGTGGACAGTGAACACCGGGGAGCTGTTTTCT. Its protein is CASRGWTVNTGELFS.

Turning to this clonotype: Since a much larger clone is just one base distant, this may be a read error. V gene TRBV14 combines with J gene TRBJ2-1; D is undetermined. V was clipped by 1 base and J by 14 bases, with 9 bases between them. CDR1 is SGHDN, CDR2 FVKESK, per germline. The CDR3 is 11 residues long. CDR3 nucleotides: TGTGCCAGCAGCCAAGGACATCCTAAGTTCTTC. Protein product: CASSQGHPKFF.

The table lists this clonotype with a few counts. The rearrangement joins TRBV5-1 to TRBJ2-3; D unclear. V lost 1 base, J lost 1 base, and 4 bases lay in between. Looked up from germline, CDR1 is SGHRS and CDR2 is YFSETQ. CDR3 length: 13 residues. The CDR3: CASSLPGTDTQYF. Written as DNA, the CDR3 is TGCGCCAGCAGCTTGCCGGGCACAGATACGCAGTATTTT.

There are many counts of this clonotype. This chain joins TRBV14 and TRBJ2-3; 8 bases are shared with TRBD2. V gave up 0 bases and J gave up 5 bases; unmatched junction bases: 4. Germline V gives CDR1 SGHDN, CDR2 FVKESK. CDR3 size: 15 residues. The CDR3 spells CASSQESGSGDTQYF. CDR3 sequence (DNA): TGTGCCAGCAGCCAAGAAAGCGGGAGTGGAGATACGCAGTATTTT.

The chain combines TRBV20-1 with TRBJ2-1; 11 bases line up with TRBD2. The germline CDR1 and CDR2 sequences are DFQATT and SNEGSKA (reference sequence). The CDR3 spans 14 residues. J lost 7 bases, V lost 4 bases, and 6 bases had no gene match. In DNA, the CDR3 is TGCAGTGCTACCGTTAGCGGGGGGGTAAATGAGCAGTTCTTC. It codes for CSATVSGGVNEQFF.

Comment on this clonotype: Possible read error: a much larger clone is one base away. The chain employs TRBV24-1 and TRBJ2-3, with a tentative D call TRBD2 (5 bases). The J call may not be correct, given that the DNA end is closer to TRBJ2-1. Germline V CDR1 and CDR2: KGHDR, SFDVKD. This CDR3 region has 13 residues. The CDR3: CATSDLPGNEQFF. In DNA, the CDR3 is TGTGCCACCAGTGATTTGCCGGGAAATGAGCAGTTCTTC.

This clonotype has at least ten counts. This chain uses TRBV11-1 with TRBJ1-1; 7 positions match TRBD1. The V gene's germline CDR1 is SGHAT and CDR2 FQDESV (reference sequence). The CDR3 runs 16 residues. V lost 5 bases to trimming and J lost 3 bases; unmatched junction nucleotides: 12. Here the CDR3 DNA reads TGTGCCAGCAGCCCCCCTCTACAGGGGATTGACACTGAAGCTTTCTTT. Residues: CASSPPLQGIDTEAFF.

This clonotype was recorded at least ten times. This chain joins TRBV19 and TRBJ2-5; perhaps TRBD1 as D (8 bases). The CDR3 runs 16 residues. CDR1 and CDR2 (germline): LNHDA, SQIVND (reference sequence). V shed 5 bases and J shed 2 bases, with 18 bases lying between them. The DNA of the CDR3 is TGTGCCAGTAGTCCCCGGACAGGGAGGGGGCAAGAGACCCAGTACTTC. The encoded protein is CASSPRTGRGQETQYF.

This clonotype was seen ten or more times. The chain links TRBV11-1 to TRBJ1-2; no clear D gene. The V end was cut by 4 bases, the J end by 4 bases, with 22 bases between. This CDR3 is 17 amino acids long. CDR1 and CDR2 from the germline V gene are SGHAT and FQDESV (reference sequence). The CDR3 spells CASSSMCKAGKTYGYTF. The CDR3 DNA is TGTGCCAGCAGCTCTATGTGTAAGGCTGGAAAGACCTATGGCTACACCTTC.

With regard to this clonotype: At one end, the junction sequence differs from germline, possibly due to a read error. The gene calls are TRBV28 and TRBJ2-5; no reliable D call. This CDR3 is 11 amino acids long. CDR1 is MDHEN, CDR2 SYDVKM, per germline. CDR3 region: CASNLHETQYF. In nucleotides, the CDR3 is TGTGCCAGCAATTTACACGAGACCCAGTACTTC.

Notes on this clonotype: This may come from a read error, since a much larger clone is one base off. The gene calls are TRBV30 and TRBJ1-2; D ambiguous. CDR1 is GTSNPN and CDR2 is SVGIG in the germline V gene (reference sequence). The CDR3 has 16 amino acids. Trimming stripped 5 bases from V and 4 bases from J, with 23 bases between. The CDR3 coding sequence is TGTGCCTGGGGCCGAAAGCGTTATAGAAAGACCTATGGCTACACCTTC. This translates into CAWGRKRYRKTYGYTF.

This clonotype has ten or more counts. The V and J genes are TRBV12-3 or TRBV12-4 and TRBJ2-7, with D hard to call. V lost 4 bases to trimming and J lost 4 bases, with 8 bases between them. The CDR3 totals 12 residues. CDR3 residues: CASSSSRYEQYF. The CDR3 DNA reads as TGTGCCAGCAGTTCCTCCCGTTACGAGCAGTACTTC.

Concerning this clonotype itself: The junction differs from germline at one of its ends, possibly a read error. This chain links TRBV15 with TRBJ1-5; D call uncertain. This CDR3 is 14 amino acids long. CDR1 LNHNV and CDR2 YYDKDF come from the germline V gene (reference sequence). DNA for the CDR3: TGTGCCACCAGCACTCGGGGTAGCAATCAGCTCCAGCATTTT. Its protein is CATSTRGSNQLQHF.

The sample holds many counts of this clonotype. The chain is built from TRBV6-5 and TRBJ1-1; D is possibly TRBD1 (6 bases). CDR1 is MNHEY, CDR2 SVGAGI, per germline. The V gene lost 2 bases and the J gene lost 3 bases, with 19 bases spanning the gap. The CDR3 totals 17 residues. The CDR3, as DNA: TGTGCCAGCAGTTACCTCGACAGGATTCGGCGTGACACTGAAGCTTTCTTT. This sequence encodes CASSYLDRIRRDTEAFF.

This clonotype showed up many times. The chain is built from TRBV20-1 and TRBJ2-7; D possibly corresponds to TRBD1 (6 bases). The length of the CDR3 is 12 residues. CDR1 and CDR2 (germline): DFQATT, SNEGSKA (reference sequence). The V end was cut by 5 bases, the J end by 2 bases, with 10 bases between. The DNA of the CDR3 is TGCAGTGCTGGGGACACTGCCTACGAGCAGTACTTC. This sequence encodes CSAGDTAYEQYF.

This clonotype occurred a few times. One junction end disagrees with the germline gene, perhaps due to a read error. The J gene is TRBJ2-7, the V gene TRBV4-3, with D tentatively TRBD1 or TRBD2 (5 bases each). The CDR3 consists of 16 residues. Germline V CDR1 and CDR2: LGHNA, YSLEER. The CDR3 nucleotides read TGCGCCGGCAGCCAAGATAGAGGGGCCTCCTCCTACGAGCAGTACTTC. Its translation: CAGSQDRGASSYEQYF.

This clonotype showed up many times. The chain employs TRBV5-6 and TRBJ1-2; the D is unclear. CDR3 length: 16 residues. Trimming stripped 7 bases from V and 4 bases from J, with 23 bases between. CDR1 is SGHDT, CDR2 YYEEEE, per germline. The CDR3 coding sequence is TGTGCCAGCTTAAAGAGCAATAGTCGAAAGACCTATGGCTACACCTTC. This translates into CASLKSNSRKTYGYTF.

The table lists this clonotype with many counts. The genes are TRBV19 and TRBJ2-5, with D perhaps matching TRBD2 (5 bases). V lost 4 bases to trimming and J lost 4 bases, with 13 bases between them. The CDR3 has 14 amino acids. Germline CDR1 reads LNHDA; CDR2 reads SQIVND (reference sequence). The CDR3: CASSRLGESETQYF. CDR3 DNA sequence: TGTGCCAGTAGTAGGCTCGGGGAGTCAGAGACCCAGTACTTC.

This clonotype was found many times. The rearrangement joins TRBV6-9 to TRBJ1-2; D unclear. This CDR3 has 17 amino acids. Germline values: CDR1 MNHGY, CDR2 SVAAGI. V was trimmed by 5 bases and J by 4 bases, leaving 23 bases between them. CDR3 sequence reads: CASSGKMPYGKTYGYTF. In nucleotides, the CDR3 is TGTGCCAGCAGTGGAAAGATGCCTTACGGAAAGACCTATGGCTACACCTTC.

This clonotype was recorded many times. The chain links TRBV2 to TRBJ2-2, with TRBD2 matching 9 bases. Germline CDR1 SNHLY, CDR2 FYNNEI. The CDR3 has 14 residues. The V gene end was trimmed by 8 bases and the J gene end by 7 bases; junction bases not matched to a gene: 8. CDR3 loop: CASVKREEDGELFF. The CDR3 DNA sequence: TGTGCCAGCGTCAAGCGGGAGGAGGACGGGGAGCTGTTTTTT.

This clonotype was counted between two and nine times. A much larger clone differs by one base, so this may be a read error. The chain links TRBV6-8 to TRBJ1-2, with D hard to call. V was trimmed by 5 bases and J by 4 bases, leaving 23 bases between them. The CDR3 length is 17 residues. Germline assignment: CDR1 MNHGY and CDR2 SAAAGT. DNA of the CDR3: TGTGCCAGCAGTGGGAGGTTACGCCCTAGAAAGACCTATGGCTACACCTTC. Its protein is CASSGRLRPRKTYGYTF.

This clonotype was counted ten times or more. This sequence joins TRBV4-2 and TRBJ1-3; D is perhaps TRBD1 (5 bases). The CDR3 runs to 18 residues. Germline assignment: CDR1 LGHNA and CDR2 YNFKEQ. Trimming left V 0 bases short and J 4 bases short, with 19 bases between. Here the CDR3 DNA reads TGTGCCAGCAGCCAAGATCACCCCAGGGCCTTAACGGGAAACACCATATATTTT. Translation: CASSQDHPRALTGNTIYF.

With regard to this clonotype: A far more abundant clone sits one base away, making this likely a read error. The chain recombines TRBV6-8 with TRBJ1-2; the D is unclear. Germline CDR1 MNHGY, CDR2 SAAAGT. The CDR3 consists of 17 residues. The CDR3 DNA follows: TGTGCCAGCAGTGGACCAAGACGCTCTAGAAAGACCTATGGCTACATCTTC. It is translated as CASSGPRRSRKTYGYIF.

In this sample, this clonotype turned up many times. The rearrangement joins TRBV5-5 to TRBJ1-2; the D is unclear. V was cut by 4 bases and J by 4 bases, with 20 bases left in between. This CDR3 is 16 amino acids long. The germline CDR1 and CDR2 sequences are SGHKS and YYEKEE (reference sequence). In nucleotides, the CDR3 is TGTGCCAGCAGCATCCCTGTCTCGCGAAAGACCTATGGCTACACCTTC. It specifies CASSIPVSRKTYGYTF.

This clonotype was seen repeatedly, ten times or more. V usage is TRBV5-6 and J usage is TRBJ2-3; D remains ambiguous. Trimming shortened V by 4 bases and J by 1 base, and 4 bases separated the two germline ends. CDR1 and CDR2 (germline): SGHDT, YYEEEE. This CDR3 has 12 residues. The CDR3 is CASSAGTDTQYF. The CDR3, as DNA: TGTGCCAGCAGCGCAGGCACAGATACGCAGTATTTT.

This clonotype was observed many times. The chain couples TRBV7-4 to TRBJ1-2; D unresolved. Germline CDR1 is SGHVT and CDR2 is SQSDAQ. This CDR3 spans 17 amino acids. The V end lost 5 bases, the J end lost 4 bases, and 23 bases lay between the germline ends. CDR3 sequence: CASSRRGSARKTYGYTF. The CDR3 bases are TGTGCCAGCAGCAGGCGAGGTTCAGCTCGAAAGACCTATGGCTACACCTTC.

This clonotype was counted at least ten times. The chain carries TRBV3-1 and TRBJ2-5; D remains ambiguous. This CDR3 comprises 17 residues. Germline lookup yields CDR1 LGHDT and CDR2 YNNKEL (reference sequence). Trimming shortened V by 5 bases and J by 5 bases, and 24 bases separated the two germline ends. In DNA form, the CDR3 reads TGTGCCAGCAGCTGGGCACCTCCCATTTCTTTCTCTGAGACCCAGTACTTC. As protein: CASSWAPPISFSETQYF.

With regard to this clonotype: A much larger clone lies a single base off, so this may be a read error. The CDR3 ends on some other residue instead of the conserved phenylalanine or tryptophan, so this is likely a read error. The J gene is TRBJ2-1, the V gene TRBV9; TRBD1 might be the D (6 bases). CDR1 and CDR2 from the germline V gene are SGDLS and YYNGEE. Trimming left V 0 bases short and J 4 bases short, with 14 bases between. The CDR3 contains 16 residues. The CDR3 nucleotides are TGTGCCAGCAGCGTAGGGGGCAGGGGATCATACAATGAGCAGTTCCTC. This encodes CASSVGGRGSYNEQFL.